The rows below give T cell receptor beta chains drawn from one sample of a study of sequential checkpoint blockade in melanoma. The protocol was immunoSEQ multiplex PCR, while the TCRdb copy is restricted to in-frame clones and leaves out a portion. This repertoire shows about 20,000 clones, about 50% found once; its top ten account for 17%. The input for sequencing was CD8+ T cells sorted from blood (inferred from file names), taken from a patient given nivolumab and ipilimumab in sequence. These receptors were collected from a human donor with melanoma. The CDR3 runs from the conserved cysteine through the conserved F or W. D genes are given only for firm matches. Not all rows give a size; the values are once, few, many and, for expanded clones, a class.

D: .
V: TRBV6-1
J: TRBJ1-6
size: .
CDR3: CASSEGQEPNSPLHF
DNA: TGTGCCAGCAGTGAAGGCCAGGAACCTAATTCACCCCTCCACTTT

D: .
V: TRBV2
J: TRBJ1-1
size: .
CDR3: CASGRGPNTEAFF
DNA: TGTGCCAGCGGGAGAGGACCGAACACTGAAGCTTTCTTT

D: TRBD2
V: TRBV7-2
J: TRBJ2-7
size: .
CDR3: CASSPGAGGPYEQYF
DNA: TGTGCCAGCAGCCCTGGGGCGGGAGGGCCCTACGAGCAGTACTTC

D: TRBD1
V: TRBV10-3
J: TRBJ1-5
size: once
CDR3: CAISELGQDRGFGQPQHF
DNA: TGTGCCATCAGTGAGCTTGGTCAGGACAGGGGGTTCGGGCAGCCCCAGCATTTT

D: .
V: TRBV6-5
J: TRBJ2-1
size: .
CDR3: CASSHPGNEQFF
DNA: TGTGCCAGCAGCCACCCGGGCAATGAGCAGTTCTTC

D: .
V: TRBV19
J: TRBJ2-7
size: .
CDR3: CASSARDTLSYEQYF
DNA: TGTGCCAGTAGTGCCCGAGACACACTCAGCTACGAGCAGTACTTC

D: TRBD2
V: TRBV5-4
J: TRBJ2-7
size: .
CDR3: CASSLEGGVDEQYF
DNA: TGTGCCAGCAGCTTGGAGGGAGGGGTGGACGAGCAGTACTTC

D: TRBD2
V: TRBV2
J: TRBJ2-3
size: few
CDR3: CATYSGGSWDTQYF
DNA: TGTGCCACCTATTCGGGAGGGTCATGGGATACGCAGTATTTT

D: .
V: TRBV6-5
J: TRBJ2-7
size: .
CDR3: CASSYGQIYEQYF
DNA: TGTGCCAGCAGTTACGGACAGATCTACGAGCAGTACTTC

D: .
V: TRBV28
J: TRBJ2-5
size: .
CDR3: CASSLWDTMEEETQYF
DNA: TGTGCCAGCAGTCTCTGGGACACAATGGAAGAAGAGACCCAGTACTTC

D: .
V: TRBV7-3
J: TRBJ2-3
size: .
CDR3: CASSFGSTDTQYF
DNA: TGTGCCAGCAGCTTCGGTAGCACAGATACGCAGTATTTT

D: TRBD1
V: TRBV30
J: TRBJ1-5
size: .
CDR3: CAWKQGAGNQPQHF
DNA: TGTGCCTGGAAACAGGGGGCAGGCAATCAGCCCCAGCATTTT

D: .
V: TRBV4-1
J: TRBJ2-2
size: .
CDR3: CASSPRGGPNTGELFF
DNA: TGCGCCAGCAGCCCAAGGGGGGGGCCGAACACCGGGGAGCTGTTTTTT

D: .
V: TRBV10-3
J: TRBJ2-3
size: .
CDR3: CAIRVEGMDTQYF
DNA: TGTGCCATCCGGGTGGAGGGAATGGATACGCAGTATTTT

D: TRBD1
V: TRBV6-4
J: TRBJ1-2
size: .
CDR3: CASSDSGGGQGFGYTF
DNA: TGTGCCAGCAGTGACTCGGGAGGCGGACAGGGGTTTGGCTACACCTTC

D: TRBD2
V: TRBV19
J: TRBJ2-7
size: .
CDR3: CASSILAGISYEQYF
DNA: TGTGCCAGTAGTATTTTAGCGGGTATCTCCTACGAGCAGTACTTC

D: .
V: TRBV9
J: TRBJ1-1
size: .
CDR3: CASSSSSRGAYTEAFF
DNA: TGTGCCAGCAGCTCCTCGAGTCGGGGGGCGTACACTGAAGCTTTCTTT

D: .
V: TRBV4-1
J: TRBJ2-3
size: .
CDR3: CASSQAPGLVLDTQYF
DNA: TGCGCCAGCAGCCAAGCCCCGGGACTTGTACTAGATACGCAGTATTTT

D: TRBD2
V: TRBV7-6
J: TRBJ2-3
size: few
CDR3: CASSPLASGSTDTQYF
DNA: TGTGCCAGCAGCCCCCTCGCTAGCGGTAGCACAGATACGCAGTATTTT

D: .
V: TRBV6-1
J: TRBJ1-5
size: .
CDR3: CASSEAVFGGNQPQHF
DNA: TGTGCCAGCAGTGAAGCGGTCTTCGGGGGGAACCAGCCCCAGCATTTT

D: TRBD1
V: TRBV6-5
J: TRBJ1-1
size: .
CDR3: CASSYATGDGNTEAFF
DNA: TGTGCCAGCAGTTACGCGACAGGGGATGGGAACACTGAAGCTTTCTTT

D: TRBD2
V: TRBV4-1
J: TRBJ2-3
size: .
CDR3: CASSPGLAGYSDTQYF
DNA: TGCGCCAGCAGCCCCGGACTAGCGGGTTACTCAGATACGCAGTATTTT

D: .
V: TRBV19
J: TRBJ2-7
size: .
CDR3: CASSSGPGNSYEQYF
DNA: TGTGCCAGTAGTTCCGGGCCCGGGAACTCCTACGAGCAGTACTTC

D: TRBD2
V: TRBV19
J: TRBJ2-3
size: .
CDR3: CASSILREGRDTQYF
DNA: TGTGCCAGTAGTATCTTGCGGGAGGGCAGAGATACGCAGTATTTT

D: TRBD1
V: TRBV7-8
J: TRBJ1-1
size: few
CDR3: CASSLRTGGNTEAFF
DNA: TGCGCCAGCAGCCTGAGGACAGGGGGGAACACTGAAGCTTTCTTT

D: TRBD1
V: TRBV6-1
J: TRBJ2-7
size: once
CDR3: CASSEEWTGGYEQYF
DNA: TGTGCCAGCAGTGAAGAATGGACAGGGGGGTACGAGCAGTACTTC

D: .
V: TRBV11-3
J: TRBJ2-7
size: .
CDR3: CASSSTNTGFYEQYF
DNA: TGTGCCAGCAGCTCTACAAACACGGGTTTCTACGAGCAGTACTTC

D: TRBD2
V: TRBV29-1
J: TRBJ2-1
size: .
CDR3: CSAGLAGAFNEQFF
DNA: TGCAGCGCCGGACTAGCGGGGGCTTTCAATGAGCAGTTCTTC

D: TRBD1
V: TRBV9
J: TRBJ2-7
size: .
CDR3: CASSVEGTGGFYEQYF
DNA: TGTGCCAGCAGCGTGGAGGGGACAGGGGGTTTCTACGAGCAGTACTTC

D: .
V: TRBV6-5
J: TRBJ1-2
size: .
CDR3: CASTPQGLIKDGYTF
DNA: TGTGCCAGCACCCCGCAGGGGTTAATTAAGGATGGCTACACCTTC

D: TRBD2
V: TRBV15
J: TRBJ2-5
size: few
CDR3: CATSRVLAGPPPETQYF
DNA: TGTGCCACCAGCAGAGTCCTAGCGGGTCCTCCCCCAGAGACCCAGTACTTC